The clone carrying this TCR beta chain was seen repeatedly, ten times or more. The antigen remains undetermined. The sequenced template was RNA, covering the TCR beta CDR3 region. HTBI-primed first-round RT-PCR preceded second-round multiplex PCR. TCRdb called the multiplex PCR reads again in MiXCR, with one record for every CDR3 protein. The sample has about 390,000 distinct CDR3 sequences; roughly 15% are singletons. Germline V gene lookup returns CDR1 SGHVS and CDR2 FQNEAQ. V gave up 8 bases and J gave up 5 bases; unmatched junction bases: 10. The CDR3 has 14 amino acids. The record originates from a study of Graves' ophthalmopathy and Graves' hyperthyroidism. Study-wide results and limits: Blood also harbored most expanded thyroid clonotypes above 0.001 frequency. Classification of ophthalmopathy versus stable hyperthyroidism by a 13-signature model yielded roughly 86% sensitivity and around 80% specificity. This model predicted ophthalmopathy progression (sensitivity 70% to 71%, specificity about 73%).

Exclusion criteria comprised other autoimmune diseases, uncontrolled infections, pregnancy or lactation in patients. The chain carries TRBV7-8 and TRBJ2-7; 9 bases match TRBD1. The sequence came from an adult woman with stable Graves' hyperthyroidism. The sequencing input was peripheral blood. CDR3 protein: CASRDRVDMDEQYF. CDR3 coding DNA: TGTGCCAGCCGGGACAGGGTTGATATGGACGAGCAGTACTTC. The variable domain in full, with the rest retrieved from reference TRBV7-8 and TRBJ2-7, is GAGVSQSPRYKVAKRGQDVALRCDPISGHVSLFWYQQALGQGPEFLTYFQNEAQLDKSGLPSDRFFAERPEGSVSTLKIQRTQQEDSAVYLCASRDRVDMDEQYFGPGTRLTVT.